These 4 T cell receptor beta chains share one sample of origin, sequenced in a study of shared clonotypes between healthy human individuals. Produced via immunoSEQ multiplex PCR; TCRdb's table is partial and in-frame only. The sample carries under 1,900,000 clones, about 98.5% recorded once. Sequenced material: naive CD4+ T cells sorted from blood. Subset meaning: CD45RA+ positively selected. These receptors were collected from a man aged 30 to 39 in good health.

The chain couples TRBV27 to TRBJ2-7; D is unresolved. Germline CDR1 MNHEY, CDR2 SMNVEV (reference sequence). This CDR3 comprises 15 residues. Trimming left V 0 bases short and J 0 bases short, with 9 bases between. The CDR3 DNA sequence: TGTGCCAGCAGTTTATCAGGTGACTCCTCCTACGAGCAGTACTTC. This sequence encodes CASSLSGDSSYEQYF.

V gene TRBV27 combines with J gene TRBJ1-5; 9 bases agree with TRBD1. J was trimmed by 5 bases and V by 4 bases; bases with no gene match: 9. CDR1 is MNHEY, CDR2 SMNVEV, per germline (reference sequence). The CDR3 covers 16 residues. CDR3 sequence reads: CASSYRWDRVDQPQHF. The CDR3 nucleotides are TGTGCCAGCAGTTACAGGTGGGACAGGGTGGATCAGCCCCAGCATTTT.

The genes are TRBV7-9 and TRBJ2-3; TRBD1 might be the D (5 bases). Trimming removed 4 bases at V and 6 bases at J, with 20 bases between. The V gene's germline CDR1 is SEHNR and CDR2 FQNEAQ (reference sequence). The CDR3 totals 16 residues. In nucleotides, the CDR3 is TGTGCCAGCAGCTCGGTCAGAACAGGAACTGCGGATACGCAGTATTTT. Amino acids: CASSSVRTGTADTQYF.

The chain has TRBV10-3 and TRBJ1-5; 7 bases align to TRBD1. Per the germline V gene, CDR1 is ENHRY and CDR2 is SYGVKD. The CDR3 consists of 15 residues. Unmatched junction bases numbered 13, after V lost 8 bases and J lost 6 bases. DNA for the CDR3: TGTGCCATCGGAACAGGGGCTATTAAGGGTCAGCCCCAGCATTTT. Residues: CAIGTGAIKGQPQHF.